One and the same sample provided the 31 T cell receptor beta chains below, sequenced in a study of blood T cell repertoires in COVID-19. This table comes from immunoSEQ multiplex PCR, and its TCRdb copy is limited to in-frame clones, with some not included. The table shows approximately 92,000 clones, with more than 70% occurring only once. The sequenced sample consisted of peripheral blood. These TCRs come from an older woman in a cohort sampled during active or convalescent COVID-19.

The chain employs TRBV9 and TRBJ1-1; D is possibly TRBD1 (5 bases). From germline, CDR1 is SGDLS and CDR2 YYNGEE. The CDR3 totals 13 residues. The V end lost 4 bases, the J end lost 6 bases, and 13 bases lay between the germline ends. Here the CDR3 reads CASSNGGRAEAFF. Here the CDR3 DNA reads TGTGCCAGCAGCAACGGGGGTAGGGCTGAAGCTTTCTTT.

This CDR3 is CASSVGQRGYQETQYF. DNA of the CDR3: TGTGCCAGCAGCGTAGGCCAGCGCGGGTACCAAGAGACCCAGTACTTC. The chain uses TRBV9 and TRBJ2-5, with a possible D match to TRBD2 (5 bases). With 0 bases removed from V and 0 bases from J, the gap between germline ends came to 12 bases. This CDR3 has 16 residues. Per germline, CDR1 SGDLS and CDR2 YYNGEE.

The chain combines TRBV15 with TRBJ2-1; D remains unclear. Trimming shortened V by 0 bases and J by 1 base, and 16 bases separated the two germline ends. Germline V lookup: CDR1 LNHNV, CDR2 YYDKDF (reference sequence). The CDR3 extends over 18 amino acids. The CDR3 sequence is CATSRDTSPSRSYNEQFF. The CDR3 coding sequence is TGTGCCACCAGCAGAGATACGTCTCCAAGCAGGTCCTACAATGAGCAGTTCTTC. The full variable domain, its missing parts supplied by reference TRBV15 and TRBJ2-1, is DAMVIQNPRYQVTQFGKPVTLSCSQTLNHNVMYWYQQKSSQAPKLLFHYYDKDFNNEADTPDNFQSRRPNTSFCFLDIRSPGLGDTAMYLCATSRDTSPSRSYNEQFFGPGTRLTVL.

CDR3 loop: CASRTSGGNTGELFF. The CDR3, as DNA: TGTGCCAGCAGGACTAGCGGGGGTAACACCGGGGAGCTGTTTTTT. The chain uses TRBV3-1 (or the pseudogene TRBV3-2) and TRBJ2-2, with 12 bases fitting TRBD2. Germline trimming cut 6 bases from V and 2 bases from J; bases unmatched to any gene: 1. The CDR3 is 15 amino acids. Germline V CDR1 and CDR2: LGHDT, YNNKEL (reference sequence).

The rearrangement links TRBV2 to TRBJ1-2; 9 bases match TRBD1. The CDR3 runs 14 residues. Germline values: CDR1 SNHLY, CDR2 FYNNEI. V trimming: 5 bases; J trimming: 3 bases; junction bases outside the gene matches: 4. The CDR3 region is CASSLDRGHYGYTF. The CDR3 bases are TGTGCCAGCAGTCTGGACAGGGGACACTATGGCTACACCTTC.

The rearrangement joins TRBV5-1 to TRBJ2-3; possible D gene TRBD2, 6 bases. The CDR3 spans 16 residues. Germline CDR1 reads SGHRS; CDR2 reads YFSETQ. V was trimmed by 0 bases and J by 4 bases, leaving 15 bases between them. The CDR3 DNA follows: TGCGCCAGCAGCTTGGCCGTACTAGCCGGACCAGATACGCAGTATTTT. It encodes CASSLAVLAGPDTQYF.

The V gene is TRBV6-5, the J gene TRBJ2-1, with a tentative D call TRBD2 (5 bases). CDR1 and CDR2 (germline): MNHEY, SVGAGI. With 5 bases removed from V and 7 bases from J, the gap between germline ends came to 18 bases. This CDR3 comprises 15 residues. CDR3 sequence: CASSPMRAARNEQFF. As DNA, the CDR3 is TGTGCCAGCAGTCCCATGCGGGCGGCACGAAATGAGCAGTTCTTC.

This clone was counted between two and nine times. This chain joins TRBV3-1 (or the pseudogene TRBV3-2) and TRBJ1-1; no clear D gene. The germline V gene encodes CDR1 LGHDT and CDR2 YNNKEL (reference sequence). V lost 4 bases and J lost 4, with 13 bases in between. The CDR3 totals 14 residues. CDR3 nucleotide sequence: TGTGCCAGCAGCCTCGTAGGAGGGAGCACTGAAGCTTTCTTT. It specifies CASSLVGGSTEAFF.

The V call is TRBV18, the J call TRBJ2-7; 12 nucleotides match TRBD2. V trimming: 4 bases; J trimming: 4 bases; junction bases outside the gene matches: 20. The germline V gene has CDR1 KGHSH and CDR2 LQKENI. The CDR3 contains 20 residues. CDR3 sequence (DNA): TGTGCCAGCTCACGGGTGGAATCTAGCGGGAGGGCCGGCCCTCTATACGAGCAGTACTTC. Protein sequence: CASSRVESSGRAGPLYEQYF.

This chain joins TRBV7-3 and TRBJ2-3; 10 nucleotides line up with TRBD1. Germline trimming cut 4 bases from V and 5 bases from J; bases unmatched to any gene: 3. Germline V gene lookup returns CDR1 SGHTA and CDR2 FQGTGA. This CDR3 comprises 14 residues. DNA of the CDR3: TGTGCCAGCAGCTGGACAGGGGGAGGAGATACGCAGTATTTT. It codes for CASSWTGGGDTQYF.

The V call is TRBV28, the J call TRBJ2-2, with 9 bases fitting TRBD1. J gave up 6 bases and V 8 bases, and 13 bases lay outside the gene matches. Germline V gives CDR1 MDHEN, CDR2 SYDVKM. The CDR3 has 16 amino acids. CDR3 coding DNA: TGTGCCAGCGCGTTTCTCGGGACAGGGTTGGCCGGGGAGCTGTTTTTT. Its translation is CASAFLGTGLAGELFF.

The J gene is TRBJ1-2, the V gene TRBV3-1 (or the pseudogene TRBV3-2); D perhaps matches TRBD1 (5 bases). In germline, CDR1 is LGHDT, CDR2 YNNKEL (reference sequence). The CDR3 contains 16 residues. With 0 bases removed from V and 5 bases from J, the gap between germline ends came to 16 bases. CDR3 nucleotides: TGTGCCAGCAGCCAAGATTTGGCAGACAGTCGGTATGGCTACACCTTC. Residues: CASSQDLADSRYGYTF.

V gene TRBV6-2 or TRBV6-3 combines with J gene TRBJ1-5, with D possibly being TRBD1 (6 bases). The length of the CDR3 is 12 residues. Germline CDR1 reads MNHEY; CDR2 reads SVGEGT. V shed 5 bases and J shed 8 bases, with 10 bases lying between them. The CDR3 bases are TGTGCCAGCAGTCGGACAGTGGAGCCCCAGCATTTT. Protein sequence: CASSRTVEPQHF.

This clone was seen a handful of times. The J gene is TRBJ1-2, the V gene TRBV25-1, with a possible D match to TRBD1 (6 bases). Trimming pared 0 bases from V and 7 bases from J, leaving 9 bases between. The CDR3 totals 13 residues. Per germline, CDR1 MGHDK and CDR2 SYGVNS. The CDR3 spells CASSEYPGAGYTF. The CDR3 DNA follows: TGTGCCAGCAGTGAATACCCAGGGGCTGGCTACACCTTC.

Here the CDR3 DNA reads TGTGCCAGCAGCCAGGGGGACAGGGGGGCAGAGACCCAGTACTTC. This sequence encodes CASSQGDRGAETQYF. The chain is built from TRBV3-1 (or the pseudogene TRBV3-2) and TRBJ2-5; 11 nucleotides align to TRBD1. This CDR3 is built from 15 residues. Germline loops: CDR1 LGHDT, CDR2 YNNKEL (reference sequence). The V and J ends lost 3 bases and 4 bases, in that order; junction bases with no gene match: 4.

The chain employs TRBV6-1 and TRBJ2-3, with TRBD2 matching 13 bases. CDR1 is MNHNS and CDR2 is SASEGT in the germline V gene. V lost 4 bases, J lost 1 base, and 5 bases stayed unmatched. The CDR3 consists of 17 residues. The CDR3 loop reads CASSGTSGGVGTDTQYF. CDR3 sequence (DNA): TGTGCCAGCAGTGGTACTAGCGGGGGGGTTGGCACAGATACGCAGTATTTT.

The chain links TRBV7-8 to TRBJ2-7, with 9 bases fitting TRBD1. The CDR3 length is 15 residues. Trimming cost V 5 bases and J 0 bases; bases outside gene matches: 5. CDR1 is SGHVS, CDR2 FQNEAQ, per germline. The CDR3 DNA sequence: TGTGCCAGCAGCCCAAGGGACAGGGTCTCCTACGAGCAGTACTTC. It yields the protein CASSPRDRVSYEQYF.

This rearrangement joins TRBV28 to TRBJ2-2; TRBD2 is a possible D gene (6 bases). V was cut by 6 bases and J by 3 bases, with 17 bases left in between. Per the germline V gene, CDR1 is MDHEN and CDR2 is SYDVKM. CDR3 length equals 16 residues. The CDR3 region is CASRSTRGGYTGELFF. The DNA for the CDR3 is TGTGCCAGCAGATCCACTAGGGGAGGATACACCGGGGAGCTGTTTTTT.

This clone has only one observation. CDR3 bases: TGTGCCAGCTCACCCCAGAGGGACACTCTCCACTTT. This translates into CASSPQRDTLHF. This chain joins TRBV18 and TRBJ1-6; tentatively, D is TRBD1 (6 bases). This CDR3 contains 12 residues. V lost 3 bases and J lost 16, with 13 bases in between. Germline-derived CDR1 and CDR2 are KGHSH and LQKENI.

CDR3 DNA sequence: TGCGCCAGCAGCTTGGGACAGGACACAGATACGCAGTATTTT. Translated, it gives CASSLGQDTDTQYF. V is TRBV5-1 and J is TRBJ2-3; tentatively, D is TRBD1 (6 bases). CDR1 and CDR2 (germline): SGHRS, YFSETQ. V was pared by 0 bases and J by 2 bases, with 7 bases between. The CDR3 is 14 amino acids.

V and J are TRBV3-1 (or the pseudogene TRBV3-2) and TRBJ2-1; no reliable D call. The CDR3 runs to 16 residues. The germline V gene encodes CDR1 LGHDT and CDR2 YNNKEL (reference sequence). V lost 3 bases and J 4 bases, leaving 16 bases between the germline ends. CDR3 amino acids: CASSHIQGGYYNEQFF. CDR3 nucleotide sequence: TGTGCCAGCAGCCACATACAAGGCGGCTATTACAATGAGCAGTTCTTC.

V and J are TRBV10-2 and TRBJ2-1, with 9 bases lining up with TRBD2. This CDR3 comprises 16 residues. Per germline, CDR1 WSHSY and CDR2 SAAADI. V lost 3 bases to trimming and J lost 3 bases; unmatched junction nucleotides: 6. The CDR3, as DNA: TGCGCCAGCAGTGACTCCGGGACTAGCAGCTACAATGAGCAGTTCTTC. Translating it yields CASSDSGTSSYNEQFF.

The chain carries TRBV18 and TRBJ2-2; possibly TRBD1 for D (6 bases). From germline, CDR1 is KGHSH and CDR2 LQKENI. The CDR3 sequence is 15 residues long. Trimming removed 2 bases at V and 4 bases at J, with 11 bases between. The CDR3 DNA follows: TGTGCCAGCTCACCATACAGGGATTCCACCGGGGAGCTGTTTTTT. Translation: CASSPYRDSTGELFF. The variable domain in full, completed from reference TRBV18 and TRBJ2-2, reads NAGVMQNPRHLVRRRGQEARLRCSPMKGHSHVYWYRQLPEEGLKFMVYLQKENIIDESGMPKERFSAEFPKEGPSILRIQQVVRGDSAAYFCASSPYRDSTGELFFGEGSRLTVL.

This clone came up once. The rearrangement joins TRBV5-1 to TRBJ2-3; the D is unclear. The CDR3 spans 12 residues. In germline, CDR1 is SGHRS, CDR2 YFSETQ. V was cut by 5 bases and J by 0 bases, with 4 bases left in between. Written as DNA, the CDR3 is TGCGCCAGCAGTGAGAGCACAGATACGCAGTATTTT. Protein sequence: CASSESTDTQYF.

The chain employs TRBV6-7 and TRBJ2-1; 14 positions match TRBD2. TRBV6-7 is known as an ORF, though its function is uncertain. Trimming removed 9 bases from V and 4 bases from J; junction bases left unmatched: 8. The CDR3 loop spans 16 amino acids. CDR3 protein: CARPRLAGGPYNEQFF. The CDR3 DNA is TGTGCCAGACCTAGACTAGCGGGAGGGCCTTACAATGAGCAGTTCTTC.

DNA for the CDR3: TGCGCCAGCAGCTTGGCGGATACGCAGTATTTT. This codes for CASSLADTQYF. V gene TRBV5-1 combines with J gene TRBJ2-3; D ambiguous. V lost 0 bases and J lost 6, with 2 bases in between. The CDR3 has 11 amino acids. Germline CDR1 SGHRS, CDR2 YFSETQ.

The chain carries TRBV2 and TRBJ2-7, with a weak D call TRBD1 (6 bases). V dropped 2 bases and J dropped 5 bases, with 7 bases sitting between them. Germline CDR1 and CDR2: SNHLY and FYNNEI. The CDR3 extends over 12 amino acids. The CDR3: CASSETGNEQYF. CDR3 in DNA: TGTGCCAGCAGTGAAACAGGGAACGAGCAGTACTTC.

The V and J genes are TRBV12-2 and TRBJ1-5. TRBV12-2 is termed a pseudogene. The CDR3 runs 18 residues. CDR3 in amino acids: CASRLELSAVDSNQPQHF. CDR3 bases: TGTGCAAGTCGCTTAGAGCTGTCGGCGGTCGATAGCAATCAGCCCCAGCATTTT.

A note on this clone: A junction end diverges from the germline sequence, so it may reflect a read error. The chain has TRBV5-1 and TRBJ2-5; D is possibly TRBD2 (5 bases). The CDR3 runs 14 residues. Germline V gives CDR1 SGHRS, CDR2 YFSETQ. The CDR3 reads CASSLDPRRETQYF. As DNA, the CDR3 is TGCGCCAGCAGTTTGGACCCCCGGAGGGAGACCCAGTACTTC.

This rearrangement joins TRBV25-1 to TRBJ2-1; D might be TRBD2 (6 bases). Per the germline V gene, CDR1 is MGHDK and CDR2 is SYGVNS. This CDR3 comprises 17 residues. Deletions cut 2 bases from V and 0 bases from J, with 14 bases between. CDR3 amino acids: CASSEQGTPSSYNEQFF. The CDR3 DNA reads as TGTGCCAGCAGTGAACAAGGGACTCCAAGCTCCTACAATGAGCAGTTCTTC.

The chain recombines TRBV2 with TRBJ2-1; D might be TRBD2 (5 bases). In germline, CDR1 is SNHLY, CDR2 FYNNEI. The CDR3 is 14 amino acids. V dropped 8 bases and J dropped 0 bases, with 11 bases sitting between them. The CDR3 sequence is CASLTKSSYNEQFF. The DNA of the CDR3 is TGTGCCAGCCTGACTAAGAGCTCCTACAATGAGCAGTTCTTC.